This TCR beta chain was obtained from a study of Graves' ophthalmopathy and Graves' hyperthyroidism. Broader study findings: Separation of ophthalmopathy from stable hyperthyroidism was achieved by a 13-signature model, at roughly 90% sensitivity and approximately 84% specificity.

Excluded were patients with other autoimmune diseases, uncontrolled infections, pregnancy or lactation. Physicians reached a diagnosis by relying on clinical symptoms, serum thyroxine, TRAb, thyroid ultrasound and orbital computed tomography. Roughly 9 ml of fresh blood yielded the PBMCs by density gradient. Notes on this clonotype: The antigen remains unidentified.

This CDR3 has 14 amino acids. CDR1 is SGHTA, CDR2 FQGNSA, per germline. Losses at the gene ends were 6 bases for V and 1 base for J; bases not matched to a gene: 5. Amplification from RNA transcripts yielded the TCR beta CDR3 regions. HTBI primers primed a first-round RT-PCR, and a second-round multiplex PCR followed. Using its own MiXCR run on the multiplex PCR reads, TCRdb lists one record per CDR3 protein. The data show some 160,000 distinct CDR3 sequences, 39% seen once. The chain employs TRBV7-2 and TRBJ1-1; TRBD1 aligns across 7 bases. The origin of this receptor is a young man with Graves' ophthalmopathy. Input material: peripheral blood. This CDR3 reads CASRMGTENTEAFF. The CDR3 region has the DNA TGTGCCAGCAGAATGGGGACAGAGAACACTGAAGCTTTCTTT.